Below, 32 T cell receptor beta chains from the same sample are listed, as sequenced in a study of cytotoxic CD8 clonotypes in ibrutinib-treated CLL. TCRdb's copy holds only in-frame clones and misses some; the assay was immunoSEQ multiplex PCR. The sample contains over 100,000 clones, approximately 85% of which appear only once. The sequencing used PBMCs, collected after 24 months of ibrutinib treatment. These receptors were collected from a human donor with chronic lymphocytic leukemia.

The chain carries TRBV28 and TRBJ2-5; D uncertain. Between the trimmed V and J ends, which lost 7 bases and 7 bases, there was a span of 16 bases. This CDR3 has 13 residues. Germline CDR1 and CDR2: MDHEN and SYDVKM. CDR3 sequence (DNA): TGTGCCAGCAATCTTGAAGTCTGGGGGACCCAGTACTTC. Protein sequence: CASNLEVWGTQYF. Combining the CDR3 with reference TRBV28 and TRBJ2-5 gives the whole variable domain DVKVTQSSRYLVKRTGEKVFLECVQDMDHENMFWYRQDPGLGLRLIYFSYDVKMKEKGDIPEGYSVSREKKERFSLILESASTNQTSMYLCASNLEVWGTQYFGPGTRLLVL.

CDR3 DNA sequence: TGCGCCAGCAGCCCGAACCAAGAGACCCAGTACTTC. This sequence encodes CASSPNQETQYF. The chain has TRBV5-1 and TRBJ2-5; D is uncertain. Germline values: CDR1 SGHRS, CDR2 YFSETQ. Trimming took 4 bases from V and 0 from J, leaving 4 bases between them. The CDR3 is made up of 12 amino acids.

The chain recombines TRBV28 with TRBJ1-1; D unresolved. V was shortened by 7 bases and J by 6 bases, with 15 bases between the two germline ends. The germline V gene has CDR1 MDHEN and CDR2 SYDVKM. The CDR3 covers 13 residues. CDR3 in amino acids: CASKKRETAEAFF. CDR3 coding DNA: TGTGCCAGCAAGAAGAGGGAGACGGCTGAAGCTTTCTTT. The full variable domain, its missing parts supplied by reference TRBV28 and TRBJ1-1, is DVKVTQSSRYLVKRTGEKVFLECVQDMDHENMFWYRQDPGLGLRLIYFSYDVKMKEKGDIPEGYSVSREKKERFSLILESASTNQTSMYLCASKKRETAEAFFGQGTRLTVV.

This chain connects TRBV5-1 to TRBJ2-5; a possible D gene is TRBD2 (5 bases). The CDR3 has 13 residues. Germline V lookup: CDR1 SGHRS, CDR2 YFSETQ. The V gene lost 2 bases and the J gene lost 3 bases, with 8 bases spanning the gap. CDR3 amino acids: CASSFLGKETQYF. The CDR3 DNA reads TGCGCCAGCAGCTTTCTCGGGAAAGAGACCCAGTACTTC.

The chain recombines TRBV11-2 with TRBJ1-2, with D perhaps TRBD1 (6 bases). Germline CDR1 and CDR2: SGHAT and FQNNGV. This CDR3 region has 16 residues. Trimming removed 1 base from V and 0 bases from J, with 12 bases in between. CDR3 in amino acids: CASSLGAGEANYGYTF. The CDR3 DNA reads as TGTGCCAGCAGCTTAGGGGCAGGGGAAGCTAACTATGGCTACACCTTC.

The CDR3 here is CASSTTGFHYGYTF. Written as DNA, the CDR3 is TGTGCCAGCAGCACGACAGGTTTCCACTATGGCTACACCTTC. This chain uses TRBV28 with TRBJ1-2, with D tentatively TRBD1 (6 bases). Germline V gene data show CDR1 as MDHEN and CDR2 as SYDVKM. This CDR3 contains 14 residues. The germline V and J ends were trimmed by 6 bases and 3 bases, with 14 bases remaining between them.

The CDR3 sequence: CASSLRQGGSEQFF. CDR3 DNA: TGTGCCAGCAGTTTGCGACAGGGGGGGAGTGAGCAGTTCTTC. The J gene is TRBJ2-1, the V gene TRBV25-1, with 9 bases that match TRBD1. The CDR3 runs to 14 residues. Germline trimming cut 5 bases from V and 9 bases from J; bases unmatched to any gene: 8. Germline V gene data show CDR1 as MGHDK and CDR2 as SYGVNS.

The chain joins TRBV28 to TRBJ1-2, with 9 bases identical to TRBD1. V lost 2 bases and J lost 8; bases outside the gene matches: 6. This CDR3 has 14 residues. CDR1 and CDR2 (germline): MDHEN, SYDVKM. The CDR3 sequence: CASSLGTGSRGYTF. The CDR3 bases are TGTGCCAGCAGTTTAGGGACAGGGTCAAGGGGCTACACCTTC.

This rearrangement joins TRBV9 to TRBJ2-1, with 9 positions matching TRBD2. The length of the CDR3 is 14 residues. CDR1 is SGDLS, CDR2 YYNGEE, per germline. With 7 bases clipped from V and 8 bases from J, the junction kept 10 bases outside the gene matches. CDR3 residues: CASARTSESDEQFF. The DNA for the CDR3 is TGTGCCAGCGCGAGGACTAGCGAGAGCGATGAGCAGTTCTTC.

The rearrangement links TRBV5-1 to TRBJ2-3; D is perhaps TRBD1 (6 bases). The CDR3 extends over 15 amino acids. The germline V gene has CDR1 SGHRS and CDR2 YFSETQ. V lost 3 bases and J 2 bases, leaving 13 bases between the germline ends. The CDR3 coding sequence is TGCGCCAGCAGCTCGACTCAGGGGCCCACAGATACGCAGTATTTT. Translating gives CASSSTQGPTDTQYF.

The CDR3 is CASSIGSESKAEAFF. For the CDR3, the DNA is TGTGCCAGTAGTATAGGCTCTGAGTCTAAGGCTGAAGCTTTCTTT. This rearrangement joins TRBV19 to TRBJ1-1; unclear D gene. Trimming took off 1 base at V and 6 bases at J, with 15 bases between the two ends. Germline V gene sequence: CDR1 LNHDA, CDR2 SQIVND (reference sequence). There are 15 residues in the CDR3.

This clone was observed once. The V and J genes are TRBV29-1 and TRBJ2-5; 9 bases fit TRBD1. J lost 9 bases, V lost 6 bases, and 17 bases had no gene match. The CDR3 length is 15 residues. Germline CDR1 SQVTM, CDR2 ANQGSEA. The CDR3 protein is CSVAPGQGWEGAQYF. CDR3 sequence (DNA): TGCAGCGTGGCCCCGGGACAGGGATGGGAAGGGGCCCAGTACTTC.

The chain couples TRBV6-1 to TRBJ2-1; 12 bases are shared with TRBD2. The ends lost 4 bases at V and 1 base at J; junction bases unmatched: 5. The length of the CDR3 is 17 residues. CDR1 and CDR2 from the germline V gene are MNHNS and SASEGT. The CDR3 DNA sequence: TGTGCCAGCAGTGGTAGACTAGCGGGAGAGTCCTACAATGAGCAGTTCTTC. It translates to CASSGRLAGESYNEQFF.

The CDR3 nucleotides are TGTGCCAGCAGGGTGACTAGCGGGTCCGGGGAGCTGTTTTTT. Translated, it gives CASRVTSGSGELFF. The chain employs TRBV5-6 and TRBJ2-2; 10 bases line up with TRBD2. The germline CDR1 and CDR2 sequences are SGHDT and YYEEEE. Trimming at V came to 5 bases and at J to 6 bases, leaving 4 bases not matched to a gene. The CDR3 loop spans 14 amino acids.

The chain carries TRBV10-3 and TRBJ1-1, with unresolved D. Germline lookup yields CDR1 ENHRY and CDR2 SYGVKD. Trimming removed 3 bases from V and 7 bases from J, with 9 bases in between. The length of the CDR3 is 12 residues. The CDR3 nucleotides are TGTGCCATCAGTGAATTGTCAAATGAAGCTTTCTTT. It specifies CAISELSNEAFF.

The CDR3 is CASSSRTSGGSYEQYF. The CDR3 region has the DNA TGCGCCAGCAGCTCCAGGACTAGCGGGGGTTCCTACGAGCAGTACTTC. The chain combines TRBV5-1 with TRBJ2-7, with 13 bases aligning to TRBD2. Germline trimming cut 3 bases from V and 1 base from J; bases unmatched to any gene: 4. CDR1 and CDR2 (germline): SGHRS, YFSETQ. CDR3 length: 16 residues.

The chain links TRBV2 to TRBJ2-7; no reliable D call. Germline V gene data show CDR1 as SNHLY and CDR2 as FYNNEI. The germline V and J ends were trimmed by 7 bases and 0 bases, with 10 bases remaining between them. The CDR3 has 13 residues. The CDR3 spells CASTPGPSYEQYF. DNA for the CDR3: TGTGCCAGCACTCCCGGTCCCTCCTACGAGCAGTACTTC.

This clone was seen only once. The chain couples TRBV19 to TRBJ2-2, with D possibly TRBD2 on 5 matching bases. Germline-derived CDR1 and CDR2 are LNHDA and SQIVND (reference sequence). V was trimmed by 4 bases and J by 5 bases, leaving 14 bases between them. This CDR3 region has 15 residues. Here the CDR3 DNA reads TGTGCCAGTAGTACCCCGGGCAAGCGGACCGGGGAGCTGTTTTTT. Encoded protein: CASSTPGKRTGELFF.

This clone was seen a few times. The chain joins TRBV6-1 to TRBJ1-6; D remains unclear. Germline lookup yields CDR1 MNHNS and CDR2 SASEGT. V dropped 3 bases and J dropped 9 bases, with 6 bases sitting between them. The CDR3 consists of 12 residues. The CDR3 DNA reads TGTGCCAGCAGTGACACGATTTCACCCCTCCACTTT. Amino acids: CASSDTISPLHF.

This clone showed up just a few times. The chain employs TRBV29-1 and TRBJ2-7, with a weak D call TRBD2 (5 bases). V was cut by 6 bases and J by 2 bases, with 14 bases left in between. The CDR3 covers 13 residues. CDR1 is SQVTM and CDR2 is ANQGSEA in the germline V gene. The CDR3 region is CSVDYKVTYEQYF. The CDR3 DNA is TGCAGCGTCGACTACAAGGTCACCTACGAGCAGTACTTC.

The rearrangement uses TRBV5-4 and TRBJ2-2; D possibly uses TRBD1 or TRBD2 (6 bases each). The CDR3 sequence is 15 residues long. The germline CDR1 and CDR2 sequences are SGHNT and YYREEE (reference sequence). Trimming took off 0 bases at V and 4 bases at J, with 10 bases between the two ends. CDR3 coding DNA: TGTGCCAGCAGCTTGGCGGGGGCCGGCACCGGGGAGCTGTTTTTT. The encoded protein is CASSLAGAGTGELFF. Full variable domain (outside the CDR3, taken from reference TRBV5-4 and TRBJ2-2): ETGVTQSPTHLIKTRGQQVTLRCSSQSGHNTVSWYQQALGQGPQFIFQYYREEENGRGNFPPRFSGLQFPNYSSELNVNALELDDSALYLCASSLAGAGTGELFFGEGSRLTVL.

The J gene is TRBJ2-1, the V gene TRBV7-2, with D perhaps matching TRBD2 (6 bases). Germline lookup yields CDR1 SGHTA and CDR2 FQGNSA. Trimming removed 5 bases at V and 3 bases at J, with 17 bases between. CDR3 size: 16 residues. The CDR3 coding sequence is TGTGCCAGCAGCCCCTTGGGCGGGGCGGACTACAATGAGCAGTTCTTC. It translates to CASSPLGGADYNEQFF. The full variable domain, with the rest looked up from reference TRBV7-2 and TRBJ2-1, is GAGVSQSPSNKVTEKGKDVELRCDPISGHTALYWYRQSLGQGLEFLIYFQGNSAPDKSGLPSDRFSAERTGGSVSTLTIQRTQQEDSAVYLCASSPLGGADYNEQFFGPGTRLTVL.

The J gene is TRBJ2-2, the V gene TRBV9; 12 nucleotides line up with TRBD2. Germline CDR1 SGDLS, CDR2 YYNGEE. The CDR3 covers 15 residues. With 2 bases clipped from V and 6 bases from J, the junction kept 2 bases outside the gene matches. CDR3 residues: CASSVLAGGPGELFF. CDR3 nucleotide sequence: TGTGCCAGCAGCGTTCTAGCGGGAGGGCCCGGGGAGCTGTTTTTT.

The CDR3 coding sequence is TGTGCCAGCACCTCTTCCCTAGCGGGAGCTGATACGCAGTATTTT. It translates to CASTSSLAGADTQYF. V gene TRBV28 combines with J gene TRBJ2-3; 10 bases line up with TRBD2. Unmatched junction bases numbered 10, after V lost 7 bases and J lost 6 bases. The CDR3 totals 15 residues. Germline assignment: CDR1 MDHEN and CDR2 SYDVKM.

The genes are TRBV18 and TRBJ2-5, with 11 bases matching TRBD2. V lost 6 bases to trimming and J lost 5 bases; unmatched junction nucleotides: 8. CDR1 and CDR2 from the germline V gene are KGHSH and LQKENI. The CDR3 is 15 residues long. CDR3 region: CASSPASGRSETQYF. The CDR3 DNA sequence: TGTGCCAGCTCCCCCGCTAGCGGGAGGTCGGAGACCCAGTACTTC.

The chain is built from TRBV10-3 and TRBJ2-7; 9 nucleotides line up with TRBD1. Germline V gene data show CDR1 as ENHRY and CDR2 as SYGVKD. The CDR3 sequence is 14 residues long. V gave up 5 bases and J gave up 3 bases; unmatched junction bases: 5. CDR3 DNA: TGTGCCATCAGTAAGGACAGGGGCCGCTACGAGCAGTACTTC. This sequence encodes CAISKDRGRYEQYF.

The chain links TRBV2 to TRBJ2-3, with 7 bases matching TRBD1. The J segment lost 2 bases and the V segment lost 8 bases, leaving 7 bases of the junction unmatched. The CDR3 contains 14 residues. Germline V gene data show CDR1 as SNHLY and CDR2 as FYNNEI. The CDR3 spells CASLDRANTDTQYF. The CDR3 bases are TGTGCCAGCCTTGACAGGGCAAACACAGATACGCAGTATTTT.

The chain carries TRBV5-1 and TRBJ1-5; TRBD1 matches at 8 bases. V lost 4 bases, J lost 8 bases, and 8 bases stayed unmatched. This CDR3 is built from 14 residues. Germline V gene lookup returns CDR1 SGHRS and CDR2 YFSETQ. CDR3 sequence reads: CASSQGQGAEPQHF. The CDR3 coding sequence is TGCGCCAGCAGCCAAGGACAGGGCGCGGAGCCCCAGCATTTT.

The chain employs TRBV5-1 and TRBJ2-3; the match to TRBD1 covers 10 bases. Trimming removed 4 bases from V and 3 bases from J; junction bases left unmatched: 8. This CDR3 has 16 amino acids. Germline V gene data show CDR1 as SGHRS and CDR2 as YFSETQ. CDR3 in amino acids: CASSRRGQGRTDTQYF. CDR3 bases: TGCGCCAGCAGCAGACGGGGACAGGGGCGGACAGATACGCAGTATTTT.

The chain joins TRBV18 to TRBJ1-1; 8 positions match TRBD1. Germline CDR1 and CDR2: KGHSH and LQKENI. This CDR3 has 14 amino acids. Trimming at V came to 3 bases and at J to 11 bases, leaving 11 bases not matched to a gene. CDR3 loop: CASSPPARGPSAFF. The DNA of the CDR3 is TGTGCCAGCTCACCGCCGGCCAGGGGGCCCAGCGCTTTCTTT.

The chain uses TRBV6-5 and TRBJ1-2, with D possibly being TRBD1 (6 bases). This CDR3 spans 13 amino acids. The germline CDR1 and CDR2 sequences are MNHEY and SVGAGI. V lost 1 base and J lost 7, with 10 bases in between. The CDR3 bases are TGTGCCAGCAGTTACTACAGGGCGGGTGGCTACACCTTC. This encodes CASSYYRAGGYTF.

This chain joins TRBV19 and TRBJ1-3, with unresolved D. The CDR3 has 12 amino acids. The V and J ends lost 6 bases and 4 bases respectively, with 7 bases between them. The germline V gene has CDR1 LNHDA and CDR2 SQIVND (reference sequence). Written as DNA, the CDR3 is TGTGCCAGTAGGGACTACGGAAACACCATATATTTT. It is translated as CASRDYGNTIYF. Full variable domain (outside the CDR3, taken from reference TRBV19 and TRBJ1-3): DGGITQSPKYLFRKEGQNVTLSCEQNLNHDAMYWYRQDPGQGLRLIYYSQIVNDFQKGDIAEGYSVSREKKESFPLTVTSAQKNPTAFYLCASRDYGNTIYFGEGSWLTVV.